The rows below give T cell receptor beta chains drawn from one sample of a study of somatic mutations in cytotoxic T cells in rheumatoid arthritis. Generated by immunoSEQ multiplex PCR, the TCRdb table keeps only in-frame clones and is missing some. Of 10,000 to 13,000 clones listed, 70% to 85% were seen once; the top ten hold roughly 35%. Sample: CD8+ T cells sorted from blood. Every receptor here comes from an adult with rheumatoid arthritis. The CDR3 runs from the conserved cysteine through the conserved F or W. Fields, in order: D gene, J gene, clone size, V gene, CDR3 DNA, CDR3 protein. The D gene is left open where the match is weak. Clone sizes are given selectively: once, few, many, or a class where the clone is expanded.

>NA|TRBJ2-5|few|TRBV12-5
TGTGCTAGTGGTTTGGATACCGAAGAGGGACAAGAGACCCAGTACTTC
CASGLDTEEGQETQYF
>NA|TRBJ1-1|NA|TRBV6-6
TGTGCCAGCAGTTACTCGTTAGACGAAGCTTTCTTT
CASSYSLDEAFF
>NA|TRBJ2-7|medium-sized|TRBV4-1
TGCGCCAGCAGCCAGATGGACGGTTCCTACGAGCAGTACTTC
CASSQMDGSYEQYF
>NA|TRBJ2-6|NA|TRBV4-2
TGTGCCAGCAGCCCAAGAGTAGGGCCTGGGGCCAACGTCCTGACTTTC
CASSPRVGPGANVLTF
>NA|TRBJ2-5|NA|TRBV4-3
TGCGCCAGCGGGGTAACCCTCCAAGAGACCCAGTACTTC
CASGVTLQETQYF
>TRBD2|TRBJ2-3|NA|TRBV27
TGTGCCAGCAGTCCTGGGACTAGCGGGAGAGATACGCAGTATTTT
CASSPGTSGRDTQYF
>TRBD1|TRBJ2-5|NA|TRBV4-3
TGCGCCAGCAGCCAAGGGACAGGGGCGCAAGAGACCCAGTACTTC
CASSQGTGAQETQYF
>TRBD2|TRBJ2-7|NA|TRBV4-1
TGCGCCAGCAGCCAAAAGGGACTAGCGGGAGGTTCCTACGAGCAGTACTTC
CASSQKGLAGGSYEQYF
>TRBD2|TRBJ2-5|NA|TRBV25-1
TGTGCCAGCAGTGGGGAGGGCCAAGAGACCCAGTACTTC
CASSGEGQETQYF
>NA|TRBJ1-1|NA|TRBV11-2
TGTGCCAGCAGCTTAGTTCAGGGGTGGAACACTGAAGCTTTCTTT
CASSLVQGWNTEAFF
>TRBD1|TRBJ1-1|NA|TRBV28
TGTGCCAGCAGTCTCCCCCCGGGACAGGGGGTTTGGGGCTACACTGAAGCTTTCTTT
CASSLPPGQGVWGYTEAFF
>NA|TRBJ1-1|NA|TRBV4-1
TGCGCCAGCAGCCAAGGACCGATGAACACTGAAGCTTTCTTT
CASSQGPMNTEAFF
>NA|TRBJ2-5|NA|TRBV10-1
TGCGCCAGCAGTGAGTCAGGGCAAGAGACCCAGTACTTC
CASSESGQETQYF
>NA|TRBJ2-1|NA|TRBV6-5
TGTGCCAGCAGTTACTATTTAGGGCCCTCCAATGAGCAGTTCTTC
CASSYYLGPSNEQFF
>NA|TRBJ2-2|NA|TRBV29-1
TGCAGCGTTGATGTCGTGGGAGGGGGCGGGGAGCTGTTTTTT
CSVDVVGGGGELFF
>NA|TRBJ2-2|NA|TRBV6-1
TGTGCCAGCAGTGAAATGGGGGCCGCCGGGGAGCTGTTTTTT
CASSEMGAAGELFF
>NA|TRBJ1-1|NA|TRBV6-5
TGTGCCAGCAGTTACGTGGGGAGCCCTGAAGCTTTCTTT
CASSYVGSPEAFF
>NA|TRBJ1-5|NA|TRBV13
TGTGCCAGCAGCAGCCAGGGCTCGCCCCAGCATTTT
CASSSQGSPQHF
>TRBD1|TRBJ2-1|NA|TRBV11-2
TGTGCCAGCAGTTCAGGGGGCCGGGGTGGTAACAATGAGCAGTTCTTC
CASSSGGRGGNNEQFF
>NA|TRBJ2-2|NA|TRBV11-2
TGTGCCAGCAGCTTAGGTTGGGAAACCGGGGAGCTGTTTTTT
CASSLGWETGELFF
>NA|TRBJ2-7|NA|TRBV6-1
TGTGCCAGCAGCCCCGGGATCCTTTTCGGCGAGCAGTACTTC
CASSPGILFGEQYF
>NA|TRBJ1-2|NA|TRBV28
TGTGCCAGCAGTTTGGGGGGCAGCTATGGCTACACCTTC
CASSLGGSYGYTF
>NA|TRBJ1-2|NA|TRBV5-6
TGTGCCAGCAGCTCTCAGGGTGGTGGCTACACCTTC
CASSSQGGGYTF
>TRBD2|TRBJ2-7|NA|TRBV7-9
TGTGCCAGCAGCGAAGGAGGCGGGGGAGGGGCCTCCTACGAGCAGTACTTC
CASSEGGGGGASYEQYF
>TRBD2|TRBJ2-5|few|TRBV27
TGTGCCAGCAGTTTACTGGGAGGGCCTCCAGAGACCCAGTACTTC
CASSLLGGPPETQYF
>NA|TRBJ2-7|few|TRBV29-1
TGCAGCGTTCACGCTCAGGTGGGGAACGAGCAGTACTTC
CSVHAQVGNEQYF
>TRBD2|TRBJ2-1|NA|TRBV7-2
TGTGCCAGCAGCTTAGCCCCTAGCGGGAACAATGAGCAGTTCTTC
CASSLAPSGNNEQFF
>NA|TRBJ2-3|NA|TRBV7-2
TGTGCCAGCAGTTCGCCTCGGGGGCAATCTAGCACAGATACGCAGTATTTT
CASSSPRGQSSTDTQYF
>NA|TRBJ1-1|NA|TRBV7-9
TGTGCCAGCAGCTCCGGGAGAGGCACTGAAGCTTTCTTT
CASSSGRGTEAFF
>NA|TRBJ2-1|NA|TRBV28
TGTGCCAGCAGTTTAGGAGGGAGCCTCTACAATGAGCAGTTCTTC
CASSLGGSLYNEQFF
>TRBD2|TRBJ2-7|NA|TRBV7-9
TGTGCCAGCAGCTTATGGGGAGGCGGGAGCTCCGAGCAGTACTTC
CASSLWGGGSSEQYF
>NA|TRBJ1-2|once|TRBV19
TGTGCCAGTAGTCCGGGAGCTAACTATGGCTACACCTTC
CASSPGANYGYTF
>TRBD1|TRBJ2-5|NA|TRBV7-9
TGTGCCAGCAGCCCACCTTGGGACAGCTCAGGGACCCAGTACTTC
CASSPPWDSSGTQYF
>TRBD2|TRBJ2-2|NA|TRBV7-9
TGTGCCAGCGAGTATTGGACTAGCGGGGCCGGGGAGCTGTTTTTT
CASEYWTSGAGELFF
>NA|TRBJ2-7|NA|TRBV19
TGTGCCAGTAGTATAGCGGGAGTCGGGGACGAGCAGTACTTC
CASSIAGVGDEQYF
>TRBD1|TRBJ1-1|NA|TRBV2
TGTGCCATGCTCGGGACAGGGCAGGCTGAAGCTTTCTTT
CAMLGTGQAEAFF
>NA|TRBJ2-7|NA|TRBV6-5
TGTGCCAGCAGTTACGATCAGGGTACCTACGAGCAGTACTTC
CASSYDQGTYEQYF
>TRBD1|TRBJ1-2|NA|TRBV9
TGTGCCAGCAGCCCGGGGACAGGGATGAGGGGCTACACCTTC
CASSPGTGMRGYTF
>TRBD1|TRBJ2-7|NA|TRBV4-3
TGCGCCAGCAGCCAAGTATTCTCGGACAGGGACTTATACGAGCAGTACTTC
CASSQVFSDRDLYEQYF
>TRBD2|TRBJ2-1|NA|TRBV5-1
TGCGCCAGCAGCTTCTTCGGGGGGGCCGGGAATGAGCAGTTCTTC
CASSFFGGAGNEQFF
>TRBD2|TRBJ2-1|NA|TRBV18
TGTGCCAGCTCACCCCCTTTAGCGGGAGTGGGTAATGAGCAGTTCTTC
CASSPPLAGVGNEQFF
>TRBD2|TRBJ2-5|few|TRBV6-6
TGTGCCAGCCGAATGCGGGAGTCCTGGGAGACCCAGTACTTC
CASRMRESWETQYF
>NA|TRBJ1-1|NA|TRBV4-1
TGCGCCAGCAGCCAAGATGGGGCCGGAAACACTGAAGCTTTCTTT
CASSQDGAGNTEAFF
>TRBD1|TRBJ2-5|NA|TRBV11-1
TGTGCCAGCAGCTTAGGGACAGGAGAAGAGACCCAGTACTTC
CASSLGTGEETQYF
>NA|TRBJ1-6|NA|TRBV27
TGTGCCAGCAGTTCAACAGGATATAATTCACCCCTCCACTTT
CASSSTGYNSPLHF
>NA|TRBJ2-7|NA|TRBV19
TGTGCCAGTAGTTCTCCGGGATTATACTACGAGCAGTACTTC
CASSSPGLYYEQYF
>NA|TRBJ1-2|once|TRBV28
TGTGCCAGCAGAGACTTTCAGGGGCTTTATGGCTACACCTTC
CASRDFQGLYGYTF
>NA|TRBJ1-1|NA|TRBV9
TGTGCCAGCAGCGTCTACGGAAACACTGAAGCTTTCTTT
CASSVYGNTEAFF
>TRBD2|TRBJ2-3|NA|TRBV9
TGTGCCAGCAGCGACCCGGGACTAGCGGGAGGGCGTTTGGGCACAGATACGCAGTATTTT
CASSDPGLAGGRLGTDTQYF
>NA|TRBJ2-2|few|TRBV6-4
TGTGCCAGCAGTGAGGAGGCCACCGGGGAGCTGTTTTTT
CASSEEATGELFF
>TRBD2|TRBJ2-1|NA|TRBV5-6
TGTGCCAGCAGCTTGGGGGGACTAGCGGGAGGAAACAATGAGCAGTTCTTC
CASSLGGLAGGNNEQFF
>NA|TRBJ1-1|NA|TRBV19
TGTGCCAGTAGTATAGGGCAGCAGTACTACACTGAAGCTTTCTTT
CASSIGQQYYTEAFF
>NA|TRBJ2-1|once|TRBV7-9
TGTGCCAGCAGCTCCCCCAGGACAGTTCATGGTCTGTTCTTC
CASSSPRTVHGLFF
>TRBD1|TRBJ1-2|NA|TRBV19
TGTGCCAGCGGACAGGGGGCTATTAATGGCTACACCTTC
CASGQGAINGYTF